Reported below is one T cell receptor beta chain. As yet, its antigen is unknown. This sample was included in a study of cytomegalovirus exposure and HLA in healthy donors. The wider study: The 90 to 150 validation repertoires were produced on the same platform as the 700 or so repertoires of the first cohort. This was reported in a later analysis.

The study, taken as a whole, reports: The tendency of first-cohort TCR clusters to co-occur in the approximately 110 validation repertoires was the finding of a later analysis.

Only in-frame clones appear in the TCRdb table, and some are missing; sequencing was by immunoSEQ multiplex PCR. The sample consists of approximately 280,000 clones, just over 85% of them appearing once. Germline CDR1 is SGHDN and CDR2 is FVKESK. The CDR3 is 12 residues long. Deletions cut 4 bases from V and 8 bases from J, with 11 bases between. The sample comprised PBMCs. This chain uses TRBV14 with TRBJ1-1; a weak D match, TRBD1 (5 bases). This TCR was recovered from a woman younger than 30 in good health and CMV-seronegative. The CDR3 nucleotides are TGTGCCAGCAGCCTGGGACTCATCGAAGCTTTCTTT. This codes for CASSLGLIEAFF.